This is a list of T cell receptor beta chains from one sample in a study of CD8 T cells in Susac syndrome. TCRdb analysed the immunoSEQ multiplex PCR reads with MiXCR anew, one entry per CDR3 protein. The data hold about 85,000 distinct CDR3 sequences, with approximately 94% observed a single time. The sample taken for sequencing was CD8+ T cells from PBMCs. These receptor sequences come from a human donor in good health. Each CDR3 is given with its conserved first and last residue. Each record gives: clone size, D gene, J gene, V gene, CDR3 protein, CDR3 DNA. D genes are given only for firm matches. A row's size may be missing; if present it is once, few, many or a size class.

>-|TRBD1|TRBJ1-1|TRBV9
CASSANRGTEAFF
TGTGCCAGCAGCGCCAACAGGGGCACTGAAGCTTTCTTT
>-|TRBD2|TRBJ2-1|TRBV20-1
CSARGGLAALVSYNEQFF
TGCAGTGCCAGGGGGGGACTAGCGGCTCTTGTTTCCTACAATGAGCAGTTCTTC
>-|TRBD1|TRBJ1-2|TRBV7-8
CASSPTRGQLNYGYTF
TGTGCCAGCAGCCCTACGAGGGGACAGCTTAACTATGGCTACACCTTC
>-|-|TRBJ2-1|TRBV27
CASTSYDGDNEQFF
TGTGCCAGCACATCATACGACGGAGACAATGAGCAGTTCTTC
>-|-|TRBJ1-1|TRBV14
CASSPQQGMNTEAFF
TGTGCCAGCAGCCCGCAACAGGGTATGAACACTGAAGCTTTCTTT
>once|-|TRBJ2-6|TRBV7-9
CASRTGSGANVLTF
TGTGCCAGCAGGACAGGATCTGGGGCCAACGTCCTGACTTTC
>-|-|TRBJ2-7|TRBV9
CASSVEGWGIGEQYF
TGTGCCAGCAGCGTAGAGGGTTGGGGGATAGGCGAGCAGTACTTC
>-|TRBD1|TRBJ2-1|TRBV7-9
CASSLAQGALIEQFF
TGTGCCAGCAGCTTAGCTCAGGGGGCCCTTATAGAGCAGTTCTTC
>once|-|TRBJ2-7|TRBV10-3
CAISDPGQGTPEYF
TGTGCCATCAGTGACCCGGGACAAGGAACTCCCGAGTACTTC
>-|TRBD1|TRBJ1-2|TRBV12-3/TRBV12-4
CASTRTGADGYYGYTF
TGTGCCAGCACCCGGACAGGGGCCGATGGATACTATGGCTACACCTTC
>-|TRBD1|TRBJ2-1|TRBV20-1
CSARQQGAGNEQFF
TGCAGTGCTAGACAACAGGGGGCGGGAAATGAGCAGTTCTTC
>-|TRBD2|TRBJ2-2|TRBV7-2
CASSLVAGVSGELFF
TGTGCCAGCAGCCTCGTAGCGGGAGTTTCCGGGGAGCTGTTTTTT
>-|TRBD1|TRBJ1-5|TRBV12-3/TRBV12-4
CASSLSGTGYQPQHF
TGTGCCAGCAGCCTCTCCGGGACAGGGTATCAGCCCCAGCATTTT
>-|TRBD2|TRBJ2-1|TRBV7-2
CASSLPGLYNEQFF
TGTGCCAGCAGCCTTCCGGGACTATACAATGAGCAGTTCTTC
>-|-|TRBJ1-2|TRBV6-2/TRBV6-3
CASSYVQLEGYTF
TGTGCCAGCAGTTACGTTCAACTAGAGGGCTACACCTTC
>-|-|TRBJ2-1|TRBV5-4
CASSARGGENNEQFF
TGTGCCAGCAGCGCCAGGGGGGGAGAGAACAATGAGCAGTTCTTC
>-|-|TRBJ2-7|TRBV7-6
CASSPGTFSYEQYF
TGTGCCAGCAGCCCGGGGACGTTCTCCTACGAGCAGTACTTC
>-|TRBD2|TRBJ2-5|TRBV6-6
CASENKRGGPETQYF
TGTGCCAGCGAGAACAAGCGGGGGGGCCCGGAGACCCAGTACTTC
>-|-|TRBJ2-1|TRBV19
CASSMGGDYNEQFF
TGTGCCAGTAGTATGGGTGGGGACTACAATGAGCAGTTCTTC
>-|-|TRBJ2-5|TRBV3-1
CASSPPEGGWEETQYF
TGTGCCAGCAGCCCCCCCGAAGGGGGGTGGGAAGAGACCCAGTACTTC
>-|-|TRBJ2-7|TRBV6-5
CASSGTSTYEQYF
TGTGCCAGCAGTGGAACCAGCACCTACGAGCAGTACTTC
>-|-|TRBJ1-2|TRBV9
CASSVVLDHDTF
TGTGCCAGCAGCGTAGTCTTGGACCATGACACCTTC
>few|TRBD2|TRBJ2-1|TRBV10-2
CASSWASGGNEQFF
TGCGCCAGCAGTTGGGCTAGCGGGGGGAATGAGCAGTTCTTC
>-|-|TRBJ1-2|TRBV7-9
CASSLELENGYTF
TGTGCCAGCAGCCTAGAGTTGGAGAATGGCTACACCTTC
>-|-|TRBJ2-1|TRBV4-1
CASSQGAYNEQFF
TGCGCCAGCAGCCAAGGGGCCTACAATGAGCAGTTCTTC
>-|-|TRBJ2-5|TRBV25-1
CASSSPVGGGKTQYF
TGTGCCAGCAGCTCCCCCGTTGGGGGAGGAAAGACCCAGTACTTC
>-|-|TRBJ2-7|TRBV5-5
CASSLAVMDEQYF
TGTGCCAGCAGCTTGGCCGTTATGGACGAGCAGTACTTC